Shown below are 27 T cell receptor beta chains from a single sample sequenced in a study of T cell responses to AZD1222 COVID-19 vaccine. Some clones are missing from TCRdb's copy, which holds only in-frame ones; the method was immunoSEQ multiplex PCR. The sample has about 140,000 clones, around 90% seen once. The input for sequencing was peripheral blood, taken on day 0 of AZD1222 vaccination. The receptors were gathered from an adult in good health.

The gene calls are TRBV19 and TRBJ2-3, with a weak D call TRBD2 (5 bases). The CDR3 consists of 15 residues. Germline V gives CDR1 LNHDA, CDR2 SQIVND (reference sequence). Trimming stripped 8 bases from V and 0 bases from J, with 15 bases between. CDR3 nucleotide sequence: TGTGCCAGTCAGAGGAGCGGAATAAGCACAGATACGCAGTATTTT. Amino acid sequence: CASQRSGISTDTQYF.

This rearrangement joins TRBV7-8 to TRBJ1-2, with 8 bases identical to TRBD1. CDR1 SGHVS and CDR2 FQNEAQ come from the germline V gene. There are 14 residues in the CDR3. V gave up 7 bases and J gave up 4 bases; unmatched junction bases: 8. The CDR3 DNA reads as TGTGCCAGCACCATTTCGACAGGGGCCTATGGCTACACCTTC. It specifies CASTISTGAYGYTF.

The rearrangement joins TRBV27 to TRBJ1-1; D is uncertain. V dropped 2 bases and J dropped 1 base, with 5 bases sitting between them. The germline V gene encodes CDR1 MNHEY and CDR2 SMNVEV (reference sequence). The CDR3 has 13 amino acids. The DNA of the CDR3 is TGTGCCAGCAGTTTAGGGTCGAACACTGAAGCTTTCTTT. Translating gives CASSLGSNTEAFF.

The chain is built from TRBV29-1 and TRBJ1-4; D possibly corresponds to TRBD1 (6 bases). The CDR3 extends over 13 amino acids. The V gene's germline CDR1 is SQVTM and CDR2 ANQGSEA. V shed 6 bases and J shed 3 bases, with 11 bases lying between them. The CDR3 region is CSVLRGSNEKLFF. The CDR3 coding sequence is TGCAGCGTCCTCAGGGGTTCTAATGAAAAACTGTTTTTT.

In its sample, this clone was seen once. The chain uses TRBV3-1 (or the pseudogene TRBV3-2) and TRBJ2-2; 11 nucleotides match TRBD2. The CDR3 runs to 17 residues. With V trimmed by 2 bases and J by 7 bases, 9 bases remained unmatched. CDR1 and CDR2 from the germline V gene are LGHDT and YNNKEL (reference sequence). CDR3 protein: CASSQLGLAGMGGELFF. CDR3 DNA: TGTGCCAGCAGCCAATTAGGACTAGCGGGCATGGGCGGGGAGCTGTTTTTT.

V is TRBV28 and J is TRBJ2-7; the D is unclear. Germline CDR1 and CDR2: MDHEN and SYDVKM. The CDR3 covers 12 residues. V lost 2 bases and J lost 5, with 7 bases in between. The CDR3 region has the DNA TGTGCCAGCAGTTTAGGGTGGAACGAGCAGTACTTC. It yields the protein CASSLGWNEQYF.

This CDR3 is CAISETGRIYEQYF. The CDR3 nucleotides read TGTGCCATCAGTGAAACGGGACGGATCTACGAGCAGTACTTC. The chain couples TRBV10-3 to TRBJ2-7, with D tentatively TRBD1 or TRBD2 (5 bases each). Trimming removed 3 bases from V and 3 bases from J, with 12 bases in between. CDR1 is ENHRY and CDR2 is SYGVKD in the germline V gene. CDR3 length: 14 amino acids.

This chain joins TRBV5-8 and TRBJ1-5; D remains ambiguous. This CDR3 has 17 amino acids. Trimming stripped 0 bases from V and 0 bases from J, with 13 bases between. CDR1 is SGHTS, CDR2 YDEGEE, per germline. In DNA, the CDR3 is TGTGCCAGCAGCTTGGCCGCGACCGATCCTAGCAATCAGCCCCAGCATTTT. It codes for CASSLAATDPSNQPQHF.

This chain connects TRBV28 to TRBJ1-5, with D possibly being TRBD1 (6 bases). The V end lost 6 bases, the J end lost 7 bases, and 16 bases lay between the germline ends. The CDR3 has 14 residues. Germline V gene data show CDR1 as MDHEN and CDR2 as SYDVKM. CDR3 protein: CASSPRGGEQPQHF. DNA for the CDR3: TGTGCCAGCAGCCCCAGGGGCGGGGAGCAGCCCCAGCATTTT.

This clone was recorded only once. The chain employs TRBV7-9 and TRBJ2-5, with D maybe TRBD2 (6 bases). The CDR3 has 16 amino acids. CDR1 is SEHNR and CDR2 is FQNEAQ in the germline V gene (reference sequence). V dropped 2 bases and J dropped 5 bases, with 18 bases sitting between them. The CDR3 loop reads CASSLLDGSVWETQYF. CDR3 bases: TGTGCCAGCAGCTTACTTGACGGGAGTGTATGGGAGACCCAGTACTTC. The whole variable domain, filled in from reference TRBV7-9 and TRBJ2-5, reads DTGVSQNPRHKITKRGQNVTFRCDPISEHNRLYWYRQTLGQGPEFLTYFQNEAQLEKSRLLSDRFSAERPKGSFSTLEIQRTEQGDSAMYLCASSLLDGSVWETQYFGPGTRLLVL.

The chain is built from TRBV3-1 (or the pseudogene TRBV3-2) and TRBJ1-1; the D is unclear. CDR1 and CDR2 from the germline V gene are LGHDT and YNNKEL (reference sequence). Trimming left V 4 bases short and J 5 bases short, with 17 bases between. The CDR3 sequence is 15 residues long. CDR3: CASSPTGSLWTEAFF. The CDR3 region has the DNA TGTGCCAGCAGCCCTACGGGCAGCCTTTGGACTGAAGCTTTCTTT.

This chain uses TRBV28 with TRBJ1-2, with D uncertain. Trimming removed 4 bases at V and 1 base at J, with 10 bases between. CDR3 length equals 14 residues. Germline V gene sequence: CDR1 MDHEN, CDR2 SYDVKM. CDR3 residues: CASSYGPHNYGYTF. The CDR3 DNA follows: TGTGCCAGCAGTTACGGACCCCATAACTATGGCTACACCTTC.

As DNA, the CDR3 is TGTGCCAGCAGCCTTACCCTTAGACAGGGGGAGGGCACTGAAGCTTTCTTT. Its protein product is CASSLTLRQGEGTEAFF. V and J are TRBV6-4 and TRBJ1-1, with 9 positions matching TRBD1. Germline CDR1 MRHNA, CDR2 SNTAGT. The CDR3 spans 17 residues. V gave up 6 bases and J gave up 4 bases; unmatched junction bases: 15.

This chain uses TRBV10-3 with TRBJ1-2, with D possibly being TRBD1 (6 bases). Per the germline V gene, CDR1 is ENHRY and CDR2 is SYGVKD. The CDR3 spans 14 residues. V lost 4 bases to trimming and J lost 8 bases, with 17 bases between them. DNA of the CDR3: TGTGCCATCAGTGTCTCAGGGGAGAAGGGCGGCTACACCTTC. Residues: CAISVSGEKGGYTF.

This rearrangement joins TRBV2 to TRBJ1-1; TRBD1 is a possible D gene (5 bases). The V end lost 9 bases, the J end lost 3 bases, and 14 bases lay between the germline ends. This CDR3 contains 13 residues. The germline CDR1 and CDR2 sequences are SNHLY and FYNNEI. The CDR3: CARAGSWDTEAFF. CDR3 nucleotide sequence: TGTGCCAGGGCAGGGAGTTGGGACACTGAAGCTTTCTTT.

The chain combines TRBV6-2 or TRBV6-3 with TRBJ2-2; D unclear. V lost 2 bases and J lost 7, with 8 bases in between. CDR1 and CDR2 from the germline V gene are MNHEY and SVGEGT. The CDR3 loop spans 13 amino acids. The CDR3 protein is CASSYLESGELFF. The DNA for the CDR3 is TGTGCCAGCAGTTACCTAGAGAGCGGGGAGCTGTTTTTT.

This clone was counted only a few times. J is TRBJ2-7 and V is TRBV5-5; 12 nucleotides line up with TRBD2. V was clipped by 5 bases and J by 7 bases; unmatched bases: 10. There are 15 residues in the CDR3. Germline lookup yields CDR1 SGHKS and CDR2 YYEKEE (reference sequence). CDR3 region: CASSRTSGKYGEQYF. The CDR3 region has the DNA TGTGCCAGCAGTCGGACTAGCGGGAAATACGGGGAGCAGTACTTC.

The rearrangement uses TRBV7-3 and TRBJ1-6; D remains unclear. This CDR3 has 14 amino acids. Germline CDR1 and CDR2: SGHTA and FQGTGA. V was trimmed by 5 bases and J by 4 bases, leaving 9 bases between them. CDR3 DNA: TGTGCCAGCAGCCTTAATCTGTATAATTCACCCCTCCACTTT. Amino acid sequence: CASSLNLYNSPLHF.

CDR3 in amino acids: CASRDNQGPTDTQYF. CDR3 DNA: TGTGCCAGCAGGGACAATCAGGGGCCGACAGATACGCAGTATTTT. The chain employs TRBV5-4 and TRBJ2-3; D might be TRBD1 (6 bases). V dropped 5 bases and J dropped 3 bases, with 16 bases sitting between them. The CDR3 has 15 amino acids. CDR1 and CDR2 (germline): SGHNT, YYREEE (reference sequence).

The CDR3 DNA reads as TGTGCCAGCATCATTTGGGGGACCACTGAAGCTTTCTTT. Its protein product is CASIIWGTTEAFF. The chain joins TRBV5-6 to TRBJ1-1; D might be TRBD1 (5 bases). This CDR3 has 13 residues. Germline CDR1 and CDR2: SGHDT and YYEEEE. The V and J ends lost 6 bases and 4 bases respectively, with 13 bases between them.

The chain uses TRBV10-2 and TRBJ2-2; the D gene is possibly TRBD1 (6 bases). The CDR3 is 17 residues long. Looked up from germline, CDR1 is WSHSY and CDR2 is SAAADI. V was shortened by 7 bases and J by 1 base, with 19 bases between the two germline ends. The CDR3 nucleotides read TGCGCCAGCACTAAGACAGGTGGAACGATGAACACCGGGGAGCTGTTTTTT. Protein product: CASTKTGGTMNTGELFF.

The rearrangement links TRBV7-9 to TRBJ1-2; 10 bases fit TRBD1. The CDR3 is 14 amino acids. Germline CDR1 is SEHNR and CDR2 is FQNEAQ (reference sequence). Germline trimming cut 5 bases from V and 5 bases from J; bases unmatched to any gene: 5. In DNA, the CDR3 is TGTGCCAGCAGCCCGGGACAGGGGCAATATGGCTACACCTTC. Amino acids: CASSPGQGQYGYTF.

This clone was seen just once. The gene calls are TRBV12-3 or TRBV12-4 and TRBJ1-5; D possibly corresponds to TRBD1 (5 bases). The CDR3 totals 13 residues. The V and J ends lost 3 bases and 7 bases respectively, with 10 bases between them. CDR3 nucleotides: TGTGCCAGCAGTTTCGGGGGAAACCAGCCCCAGCATTTT. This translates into CASSFGGNQPQHF.

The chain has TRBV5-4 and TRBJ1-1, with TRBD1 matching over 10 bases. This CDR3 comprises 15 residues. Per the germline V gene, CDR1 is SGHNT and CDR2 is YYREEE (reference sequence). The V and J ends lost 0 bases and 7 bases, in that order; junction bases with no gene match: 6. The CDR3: CASSLGRTGGSEAFF. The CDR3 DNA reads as TGTGCCAGCAGCTTGGGTCGGACAGGGGGGAGTGAAGCTTTCTTT.

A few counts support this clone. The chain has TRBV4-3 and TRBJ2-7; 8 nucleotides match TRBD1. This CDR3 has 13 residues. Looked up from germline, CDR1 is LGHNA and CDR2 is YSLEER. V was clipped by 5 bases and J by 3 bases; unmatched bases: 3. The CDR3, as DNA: TGCGCCAGCAGCAAAGGACAGGGCTACGAGCAGTACTTC. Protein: CASSKGQGYEQYF.

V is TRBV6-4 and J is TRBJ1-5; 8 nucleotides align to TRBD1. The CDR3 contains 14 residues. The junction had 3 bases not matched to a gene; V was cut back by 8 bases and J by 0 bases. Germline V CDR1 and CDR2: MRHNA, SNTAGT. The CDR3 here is CASDRGGSNQPQHF. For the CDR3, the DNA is TGTGCCAGCGACAGGGGCGGTAGCAATCAGCCCCAGCATTTT.

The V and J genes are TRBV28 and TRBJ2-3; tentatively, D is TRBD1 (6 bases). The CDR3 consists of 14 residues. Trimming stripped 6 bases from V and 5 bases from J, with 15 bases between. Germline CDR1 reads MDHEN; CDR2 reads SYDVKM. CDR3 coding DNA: TGTGCCAGCAGACCAACAGGGCTCGAAGATACGCAGTATTTT. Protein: CASRPTGLEDTQYF. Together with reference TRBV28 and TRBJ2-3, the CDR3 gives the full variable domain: DVKVTQSSRYLVKRTGEKVFLECVQDMDHENMFWYRQDPGLGLRLIYFSYDVKMKEKGDIPEGYSVSREKKERFSLILESASTNQTSMYLCASRPTGLEDTQYFGPGTRLTVL.